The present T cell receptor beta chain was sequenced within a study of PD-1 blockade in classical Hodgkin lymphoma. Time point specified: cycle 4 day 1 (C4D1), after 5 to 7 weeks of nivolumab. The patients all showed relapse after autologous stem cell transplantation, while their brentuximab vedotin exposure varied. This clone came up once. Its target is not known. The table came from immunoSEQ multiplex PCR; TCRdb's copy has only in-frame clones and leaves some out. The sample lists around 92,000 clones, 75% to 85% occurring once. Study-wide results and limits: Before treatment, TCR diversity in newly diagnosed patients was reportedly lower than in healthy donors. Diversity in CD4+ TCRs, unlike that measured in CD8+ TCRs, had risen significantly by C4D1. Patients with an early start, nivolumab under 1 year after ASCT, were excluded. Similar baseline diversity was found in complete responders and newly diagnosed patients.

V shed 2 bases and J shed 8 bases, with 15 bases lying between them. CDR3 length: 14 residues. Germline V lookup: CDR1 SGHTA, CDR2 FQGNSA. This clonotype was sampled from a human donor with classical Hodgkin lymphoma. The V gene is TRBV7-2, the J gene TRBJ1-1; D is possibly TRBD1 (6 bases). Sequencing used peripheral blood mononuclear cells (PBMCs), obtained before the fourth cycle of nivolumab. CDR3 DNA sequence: TGTGCCAGCAGCTTAACAGGGTTGGGAGGGGAAGCTTTCTTT. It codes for CASSLTGLGGEAFF.